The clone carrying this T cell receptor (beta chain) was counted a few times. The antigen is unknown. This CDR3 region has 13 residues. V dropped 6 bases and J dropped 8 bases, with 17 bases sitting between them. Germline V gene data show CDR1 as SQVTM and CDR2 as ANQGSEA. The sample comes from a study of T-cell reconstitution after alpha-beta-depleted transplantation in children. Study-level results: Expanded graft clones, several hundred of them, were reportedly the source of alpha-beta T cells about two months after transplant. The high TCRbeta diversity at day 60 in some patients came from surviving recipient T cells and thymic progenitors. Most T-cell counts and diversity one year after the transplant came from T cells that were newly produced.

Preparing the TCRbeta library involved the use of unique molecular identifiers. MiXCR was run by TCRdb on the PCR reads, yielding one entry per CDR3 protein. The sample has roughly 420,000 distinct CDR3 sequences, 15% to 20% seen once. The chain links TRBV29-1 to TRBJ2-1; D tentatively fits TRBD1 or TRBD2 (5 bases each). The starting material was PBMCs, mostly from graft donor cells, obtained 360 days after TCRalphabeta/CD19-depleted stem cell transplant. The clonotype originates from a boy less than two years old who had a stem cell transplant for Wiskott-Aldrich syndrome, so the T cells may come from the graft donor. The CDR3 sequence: CSVPGPGVHEQFF. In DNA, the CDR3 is TGCAGCGTGCCGGGGCCTGGGGTCCATGAGCAGTTCTTC.